This entry lists 27 T cell receptor beta chains sequenced from one sample in a study of regulatory T cells in long-lasting Graves disease. Noted time point: newly diagnosed GD, antithyroid drugs for less than 3 months. Extracted RNA from PBMCs served as the source of the TCR library. TCR beta libraries were built with iRepertoire HTBI primers and Arm-PCR of CDR3 regions. TCRdb re-analysed the multiplex PCR reads in MiXCR, keeping a single row per CDR3 protein. The repertoire includes 370,000 or so distinct CDR3 sequences, 16% of them detected once, and over 20% sits in the top ten. The sample also formed part of further work on T cells in Graves' hyperthyroidism and ophthalmopathy.

The starting material was peripheral blood mononuclear cells (PBMCs), obtained at new diagnosis, from a patient treated with antithyroid drugs. These receptors were collected from a woman aged 18-35 years with Graves disease.

This clonotype was detected a few times. The rearrangement links TRBV13 to TRBJ1-5, with a tentative D call TRBD1 (5 bases). Germline CDR1 PRHDT, CDR2 FYEKMQ (reference sequence). The CDR3 runs to 15 residues. V gave up 5 bases and J gave up 3 bases, with 14 bases separating them. This CDR3 is CASSLGGAPNQPQHF. For the CDR3, the DNA is TGTGCCAGCAGCCTCGGCGGGGCTCCCAATCAGCCCCAGCATTTT. The variable domain in full, completed from reference TRBV13 and TRBJ1-5, reads AAGVIQSPRHLIKEKRETATLKCYPIPRHDTVYWYQQGPGQDPQFLISFYEKMQSDKGSIPDRFSAQQFSDYHSELNMSSLELGDSALYFCASSLGGAPNQPQHFGDGTRLSIL.

The table lists this clonotype with many counts. The J gene is TRBJ2-3, the V gene TRBV12-3 or TRBV12-4; TRBD2 aligns across 11 bases. Germline trimming cut 0 bases from V and 1 base from J; bases unmatched to any gene: 6. The CDR3 has 18 amino acids. CDR3 DNA: TGTGCCAGCAGTTTAGCGTTGTCGACTAGCGGGGGCACAGATACGCAGTATTTT. Translation gives CASSLALSTSGGTDTQYF.

This clonotype was counted only a few times. This chain connects TRBV28 to TRBJ2-7; 11 bases match TRBD1. CDR1 and CDR2 (germline): MDHEN, SYDVKM. The CDR3 has 15 amino acids. Losses at the gene ends were 2 bases for V and 2 bases for J; bases not matched to a gene: 2. As DNA, the CDR3 is TGTGCCAGCAGTTTACTGGGACAGGGGGCCTACGAGCAGTACTTC. This encodes CASSLLGQGAYEQYF.

At least ten counts were recorded for this clonotype. The chain uses TRBV20-1 and TRBJ2-7, with 10 bases that match TRBD2. This CDR3 has 16 residues. Germline-derived CDR1 and CDR2 are DFQATT and SNEGSKA (reference sequence). V was clipped by 0 bases and J by 2 bases; unmatched bases: 7. The CDR3 loop is CSARETLAGGPYEQYF. CDR3 DNA sequence: TGCAGTGCTAGAGAAACCTTAGCGGGGGGCCCCTACGAGCAGTACTTC.

This clonotype was found many times. V gene TRBV28 combines with J gene TRBJ1-5, with D tentatively TRBD1 (6 bases). CDR1 and CDR2 (germline): MDHEN, SYDVKM. Trimming cost V 2 bases and J 1 base, with 18 bases left between them. The CDR3 spans 18 residues. CDR3 nucleotides: TGTGCCAGCAGTTTACACCGCCTTGGACAGCTGAGCAATCAGCCCCAGCATTTT. This encodes CASSLHRLGQLSNQPQHF.

This clonotype was recorded many times. The rearrangement uses TRBV6-1 and TRBJ2-2; perhaps TRBD1 as D (5 bases). This CDR3 spans 14 amino acids. The ends were cut back, 1 base at V and 3 bases at J, with 6 bases in the middle. The germline CDR1 and CDR2 sequences are MNHNS and SASEGT. The DNA of the CDR3 is TGTGCCAGCAGTGAAGTACAGGACACCGGGGAGCTGTTTTTT. Residues: CASSEVQDTGELFF.

This clonotype has ten or more counts. The J gene is TRBJ2-7, the V gene TRBV20-1; D remains ambiguous. CDR3 size: 12 residues. Trimming pared 4 bases from V and 4 bases from J, leaving 11 bases between. From germline, CDR1 is DFQATT and CDR2 SNEGSKA (reference sequence). CDR3 DNA sequence: TGCAGTGCTAAAAGTGGTGGTTACGAGCAGTACTTC. It encodes CSAKSGGYEQYF.

The chain employs TRBV4-1 and TRBJ1-2; 7 nucleotides agree with TRBD1. Germline CDR1 reads MGHRA; CDR2 reads YSYEKL. The CDR3 totals 14 residues. V was pared by 4 bases and J by 3 bases, with 5 bases of the junction left unmatched. CDR3 DNA: TGCGCCAGCAGCCTGCGACAGGGATACTATGGCTACACCTTC. Amino acids: CASSLRQGYYGYTF.

The V gene is TRBV6-1, the J gene TRBJ2-7; the match to TRBD1 covers 7 bases. V shed 9 bases and J 7 bases; nucleotides not matched to a gene: 21. Germline CDR1 and CDR2: MNHNS and SASEGT. The CDR3 is 16 amino acids. CDR3 sequence: CARQRRDRSYNEEQYF. The CDR3 DNA reads as TGTGCCAGACAACGTAGGGACAGATCTTACAACGAAGAGCAGTACTTC.

This clonotype came up many times. CDR3 amino acids: CASSQPRGYNEKLFF. CDR3 DNA sequence: TGTGCCAGCAGCCAGCCCAGGGGCTACAATGAAAAACTGTTTTTT. V usage is TRBV12-3 or TRBV12-4 and J usage is TRBJ1-4, with D possibly matching TRBD1 (6 bases). This CDR3 contains 15 residues. V lost 6 bases, J lost 5 bases, and 16 bases lay in between.

This clonotype showed up many times. The chain has TRBV2 and TRBJ2-7; no firm D call. Between the trimmed V and J ends, which lost 5 bases and 3 bases, there was a span of 17 bases. Germline values: CDR1 SNHLY, CDR2 FYNNEI. The CDR3 sequence is 15 residues long. The chain's CDR3 is CASSYPSLADYEQYF. Here the CDR3 DNA reads TGTGCCAGCAGTTACCCCAGCCTTGCAGACTACGAGCAGTACTTC.

This clonotype was counted a single time. The V gene is TRBV12-3 or TRBV12-4, the J gene TRBJ2-1; 9 bases align to TRBD2. The length of the CDR3 is 16 residues. V shed 6 bases, J shed 0 bases, and the junction held 6 bases outside the gene matches. The CDR3 DNA reads TGTGCCAGCAGCCCGCGGGGGGGGACCTCCTACAATGAGCAGTTCTTC. It codes for CASSPRGGTSYNEQFF.

This clonotype was counted ten times or more. The gene calls are TRBV3-1 and TRBJ2-1; D gene ambiguous. Germline values: CDR1 LGHDT, CDR2 YNNKEL (reference sequence). V shed 4 bases and J shed 9 bases, with 16 bases lying between them. CDR3 length equals 14 residues. As DNA, the CDR3 is TGTGCCAGCAGCCTCCCAAATCTCCCGAGTGAGCAGTTCTTC. Its translation is CASSLPNLPSEQFF.

This clonotype was counted many times. In nucleotides, the CDR3 is TGTGCCAGCAGTGAGGTCGGAGCCTTCACTGAAGCTTTCTTT. It yields the protein CASSEVGAFTEAFF. This chain uses TRBV6-1 with TRBJ1-1; D call uncertain. Trimming stripped 3 bases from V and 4 bases from J, with 12 bases between. The CDR3 length is 14 residues. The germline V gene encodes CDR1 MNHNS and CDR2 SASEGT.

The chain couples TRBV4-1 to TRBJ2-3; TRBD2 matches 11 bases. The CDR3 is 17 amino acids. V shed 4 bases and J 5 bases; nucleotides not matched to a gene: 11. Germline CDR1 reads MGHRA; CDR2 reads YSYEKL. CDR3 DNA: TGCGCCAGCAGCCCTCCCTCGGGACTAGCGGAAGGAGATACGCAGTATTTT. Translating it yields CASSPPSGLAEGDTQYF.

The chain recombines TRBV7-3 with TRBJ2-1, with D possibly TRBD2 on 6 matching bases. The CDR3 has 16 amino acids. Germline V gene sequence: CDR1 SGHTA, CDR2 FQGTGA. V was trimmed by 2 bases and J by 1 base, leaving 12 bases between them. The CDR3 reads CASSLRAGCSYNEQFF. The CDR3 bases are TGTGCCAGCAGCTTACGAGCGGGCTGTTCCTACAATGAGCAGTTCTTC.

In this sample, this clonotype turned up a few times. The V call is TRBV10-3, the J call TRBJ2-1; TRBD1 matches at 8 bases. The CDR3 loop spans 15 amino acids. Per the germline V gene, CDR1 is ENHRY and CDR2 is SYGVKD. J was trimmed by 4 bases and V by 2 bases; bases with no gene match: 4. This CDR3 reads CAISERQGAYNEQFF. For the CDR3, the DNA is TGTGCCATCAGTGAGCGGCAGGGGGCTTACAATGAGCAGTTCTTC.

The chain couples TRBV30 to TRBJ2-6, with TRBD1 matching over 8 bases. The V gene's germline CDR1 is GTSNPN and CDR2 SVGIG (reference sequence). J was trimmed by 4 bases and V by 4 bases; bases with no gene match: 15. This CDR3 region has 18 residues. The DNA for the CDR3 is TGTGCCTGGACCCAGGACAGGGCTACTTTGGTGGGGGCCAACGTCCTGACTTTC. Residues: CAWTQDRATLVGANVLTF.

With respect to this clonotype: A much larger clone differs by one base, so this may be a read error. The rearrangement joins TRBV11-2 to TRBJ2-6; D may be TRBD1 or TRBD2 (5 bases each). The CDR3 has 16 amino acids. Germline CDR1 is SGHAT and CDR2 is FQNNGV. The CDR3 DNA is TGTGCCAGCAGCTTCGCGGCCCGGACTGGGGCCAACGTCCCGACTTTC. Its translation is CASSFAARTGANVPTF.

This clonotype was observed many times. This chain connects TRBV5-1 to TRBJ2-2; weak D call: TRBD2 (6 bases). Deletions cut 6 bases from V and 5 bases from J, with 8 bases between. The CDR3 is 12 amino acids. Germline CDR1 SGHRS, CDR2 YFSETQ. The CDR3 DNA sequence: TGCGCCAGCATGGCGGGGACCGGGGAGCTGTTTTTT. Translated: CASMAGTGELFF. The variable domain in full, with the rest retrieved from reference TRBV5-1 and TRBJ2-2, is KAGVTQTPRYLIKTRGQQVTLSCSPISGHRSVSWYQQTPGQGLQFLFEYFSETQRNKGNFPGRFSGRQFSNSRSEMNVSTLELGDSALYLCASMAGTGELFFGEGSRLTVL.

At least ten counts were recorded for this clonotype. The CDR3 loop is CASSSTRGAADTQYF. As DNA, the CDR3 is TGCGCCAGCAGCTCTACTAGGGGAGCGGCTGATACGCAGTATTTT. This rearrangement joins TRBV5-1 to TRBJ2-3; D possibly uses TRBD1 or TRBD2 (5 bases each). V was clipped by 3 bases and J by 6 bases, with 17 bases between them. Germline-derived CDR1 and CDR2 are SGHRS and YFSETQ. The length of the CDR3 is 15 residues.

The table lists this clonotype with many counts. The V call is TRBV7-3, the J call TRBJ2-3; tentative D call: TRBD1 (5 bases). The CDR3 covers 14 residues. The ends were cut back, 2 bases at V and 2 bases at J, with 8 bases in the middle. The germline V gene encodes CDR1 SGHTA and CDR2 FQGTGA. In DNA, the CDR3 is TGTGCCAGCAGCTTACAGGGTTTCACAGATACGCAGTATTTT. As protein: CASSLQGFTDTQYF.

The J gene is TRBJ1-1, the V gene TRBV5-1, with D hard to call. The CDR3 length is 13 residues. Germline-derived CDR1 and CDR2 are SGHRS and YFSETQ. Deletions cut 0 bases from V and 3 bases from J, with 6 bases between. This CDR3 is CASSLVPYTEAFF. The DNA for the CDR3 is TGCGCCAGCAGCTTGGTCCCCTACACTGAAGCTTTCTTT.

Ten or more counts support this clonotype. The V and J genes are TRBV2 and TRBJ1-1, with a tentative D call TRBD1 (5 bases). This CDR3 contains 15 residues. V was pared by 4 bases and J by 1 base, with 13 bases between. The germline V gene encodes CDR1 SNHLY and CDR2 FYNNEI. CDR3 bases: TGTGCCAGCAGTGCCCCTTGGGGGTCGAACACTGAAGCTTTCTTT. Encoded protein: CASSAPWGSNTEAFF.

This clonotype appeared many times. This chain joins TRBV9 and TRBJ1-1, with D tentatively TRBD1 (5 bases). The ends were cut back, 1 base at V and 1 base at J, with 11 bases in the middle. The CDR3 runs 15 residues. Germline values: CDR1 SGDLS, CDR2 YYNGEE. The DNA for the CDR3 is TGTGCCAGCAGCGTAATGGGGGGAGAGAACACTGAAGCTTTCTTT. Translating it yields CASSVMGGENTEAFF. Full variable domain (remainder filled in from reference TRBV9 and TRBJ1-1): DSGVTQTPKHLITATGQRVTLRCSPRSGDLSVYWYQQSLDQGLQFLIQYYNGEERAKGNILERFSAQQFPDLHSELNLSSLELGDSALYFCASSVMGGENTEAFFGQGTRLTVV.

V is TRBV4-1 and J is TRBJ2-1; 12 bases are shared with TRBD2. Losses at the gene ends were 4 bases for V and 8 bases for J; bases not matched to a gene: 6. Germline V gene lookup returns CDR1 MGHRA and CDR2 YSYEKL. The CDR3 loop spans 15 amino acids. The CDR3 loop is CASSLLAGGQDEQFF. In nucleotides, the CDR3 is TGCGCCAGCAGCCTTCTAGCGGGGGGGCAGGATGAGCAGTTCTTC.

This clonotype was found many times. The chain employs TRBV11-2 and TRBJ2-3; D is unclear. CDR1 and CDR2 from the germline V gene are SGHAT and FQNNGV. CDR3 length equals 13 residues. Trimming cost V 6 bases and J 8 bases, with 15 bases left between them. The DNA of the CDR3 is TGTGCCAGCAGTCCCGTACGAGCTACTACGCAGTATTTT. The encoded protein is CASSPVRATTQYF.